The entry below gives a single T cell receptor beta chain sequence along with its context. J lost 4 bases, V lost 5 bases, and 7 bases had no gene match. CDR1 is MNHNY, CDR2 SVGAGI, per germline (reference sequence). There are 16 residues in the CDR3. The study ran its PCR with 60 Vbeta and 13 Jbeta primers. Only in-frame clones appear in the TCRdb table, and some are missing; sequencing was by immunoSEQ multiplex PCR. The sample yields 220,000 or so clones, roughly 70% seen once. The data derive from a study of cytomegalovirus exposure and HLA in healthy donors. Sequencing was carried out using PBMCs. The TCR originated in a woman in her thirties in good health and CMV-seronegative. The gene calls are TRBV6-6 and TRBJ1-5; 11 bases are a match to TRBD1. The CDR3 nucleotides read TGTGCCAGCAGTACCGGGACAGGGGGAAGGAATCAGCCCCAGCATTTT. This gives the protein CASSTGTGGRNQPQHF.